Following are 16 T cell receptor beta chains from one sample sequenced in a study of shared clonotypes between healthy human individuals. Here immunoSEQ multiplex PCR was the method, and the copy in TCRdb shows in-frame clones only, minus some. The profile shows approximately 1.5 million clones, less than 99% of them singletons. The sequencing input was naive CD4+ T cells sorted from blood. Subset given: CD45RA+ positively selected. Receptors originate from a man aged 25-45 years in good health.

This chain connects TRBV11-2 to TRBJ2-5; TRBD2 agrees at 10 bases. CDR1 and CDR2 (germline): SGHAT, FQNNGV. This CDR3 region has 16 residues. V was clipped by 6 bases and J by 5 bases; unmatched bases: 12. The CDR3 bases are TGTGCCAGCAGAAAACCGGGACTAGCGCCCCAGGAGACCCAGTACTTC. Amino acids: CASRKPGLAPQETQYF.

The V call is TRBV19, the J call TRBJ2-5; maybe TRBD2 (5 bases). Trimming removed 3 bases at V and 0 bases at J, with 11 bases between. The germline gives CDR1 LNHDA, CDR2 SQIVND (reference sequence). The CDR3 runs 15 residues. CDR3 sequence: CASSIAEAYQETQYF. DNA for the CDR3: TGTGCCAGTAGTATTGCGGAGGCTTACCAAGAGACCCAGTACTTC. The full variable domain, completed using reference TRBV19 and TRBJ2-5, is DGGITQSPKYLFRKEGQNVTLSCEQNLNHDAMYWYRQDPGQGLRLIYYSQIVNDFQKGDIAEGYSVSREKKESFPLTVTSAQKNPTAFYLCASSIAEAYQETQYFGPGTRLLVL.

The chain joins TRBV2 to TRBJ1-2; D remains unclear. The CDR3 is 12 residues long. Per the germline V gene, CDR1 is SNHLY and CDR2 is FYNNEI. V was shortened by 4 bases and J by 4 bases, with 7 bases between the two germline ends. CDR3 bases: TGTGCCAGCAGTGTGGGGAGCTATGGCTACACCTTC. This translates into CASSVGSYGYTF.

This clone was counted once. The CDR3 nucleotides are TGTGCCAGCAGCTTAGCCAACCTCGGGACTAGCTACAATGAGCAGTTCTTC. This sequence encodes CASSLANLGTSYNEQFF. This chain connects TRBV7-6 to TRBJ2-1; 8 nucleotides line up with TRBD2. The CDR3 is 17 residues long. CDR1 is SGHVS, CDR2 FNYEAQ, per germline. V lost 0 bases and J lost 3; bases outside the gene matches: 7.

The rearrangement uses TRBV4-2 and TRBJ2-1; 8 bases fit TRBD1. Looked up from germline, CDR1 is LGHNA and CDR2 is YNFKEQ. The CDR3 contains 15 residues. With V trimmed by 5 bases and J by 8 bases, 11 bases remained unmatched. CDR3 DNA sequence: TGTGCCAGCAGCGGAACAGGGGGATTTATCGATGAGCAGTTCTTC. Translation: CASSGTGGFIDEQFF.

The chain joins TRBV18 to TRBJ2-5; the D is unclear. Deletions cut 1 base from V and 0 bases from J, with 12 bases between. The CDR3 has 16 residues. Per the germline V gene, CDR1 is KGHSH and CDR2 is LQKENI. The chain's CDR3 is CASSPLPHGYQETQYF. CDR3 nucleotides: TGTGCCAGCTCACCACTCCCCCACGGGTACCAAGAGACCCAGTACTTC.

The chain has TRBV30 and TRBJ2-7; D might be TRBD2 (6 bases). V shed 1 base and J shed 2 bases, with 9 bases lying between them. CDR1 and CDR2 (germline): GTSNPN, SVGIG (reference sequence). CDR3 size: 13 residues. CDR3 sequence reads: CAWSAGVAYEQYF. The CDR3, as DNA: TGTGCCTGGAGTGCGGGGGTAGCCTACGAGCAGTACTTC.

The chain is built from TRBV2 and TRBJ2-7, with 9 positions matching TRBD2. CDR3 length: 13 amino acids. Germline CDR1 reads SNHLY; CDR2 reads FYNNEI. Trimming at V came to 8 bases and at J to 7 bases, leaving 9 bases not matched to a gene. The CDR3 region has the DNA TGTGCCAGCGGGACTAGCCGGCATTTAGAGCAGTACTTC. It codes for CASGTSRHLEQYF.

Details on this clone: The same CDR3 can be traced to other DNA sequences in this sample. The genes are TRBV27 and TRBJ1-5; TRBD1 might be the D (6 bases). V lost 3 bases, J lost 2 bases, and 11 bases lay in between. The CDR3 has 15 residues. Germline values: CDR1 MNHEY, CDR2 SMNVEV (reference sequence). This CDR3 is CASSLAGVRNQPQHF. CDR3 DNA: TGTGCCAGCAGTTTGGCAGGGGTTCGCAATCAGCCCCAGCATTTT.

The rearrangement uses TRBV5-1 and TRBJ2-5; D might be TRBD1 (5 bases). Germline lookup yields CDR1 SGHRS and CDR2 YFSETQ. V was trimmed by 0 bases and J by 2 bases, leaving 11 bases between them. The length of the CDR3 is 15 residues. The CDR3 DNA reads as TGCGCCAGCAGCTTGGAGACAGAGCATCAAGAGACCCAGTACTTC. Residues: CASSLETEHQETQYF.

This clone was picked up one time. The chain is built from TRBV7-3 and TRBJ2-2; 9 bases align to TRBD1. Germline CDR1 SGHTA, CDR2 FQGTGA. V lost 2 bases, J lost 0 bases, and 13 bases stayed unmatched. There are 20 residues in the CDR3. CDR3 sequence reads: CASSLFGWDRVRSNTGELFF. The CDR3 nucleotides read TGTGCCAGCAGCTTATTCGGTTGGGACAGGGTTAGGTCGAACACCGGGGAGCTGTTTTTT.

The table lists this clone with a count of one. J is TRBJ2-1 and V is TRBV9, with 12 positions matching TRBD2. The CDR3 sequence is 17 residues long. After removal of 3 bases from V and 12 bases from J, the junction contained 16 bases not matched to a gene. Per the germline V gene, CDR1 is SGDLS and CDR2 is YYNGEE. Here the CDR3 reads CASSAGLAGSLERGQFF. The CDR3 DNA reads TGTGCCAGCAGCGCCGGACTAGCGGGATCCCTAGAAAGGGGGCAGTTCTTC.

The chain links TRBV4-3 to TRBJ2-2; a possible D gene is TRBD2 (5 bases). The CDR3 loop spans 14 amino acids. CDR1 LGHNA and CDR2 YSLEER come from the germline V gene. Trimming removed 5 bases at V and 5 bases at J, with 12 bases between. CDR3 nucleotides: TGCGCCAGCAGCTTGCCCGGGAAAACCGGGGAGCTGTTTTTT. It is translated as CASSLPGKTGELFF.

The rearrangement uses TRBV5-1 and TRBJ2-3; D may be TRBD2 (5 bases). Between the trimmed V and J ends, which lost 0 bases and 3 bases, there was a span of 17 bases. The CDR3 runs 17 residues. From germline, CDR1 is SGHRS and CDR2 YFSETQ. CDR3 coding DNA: TGCGCCAGCAGCTTGGGAGCTTCGAGGGTTAGGACAGATACGCAGTATTTT. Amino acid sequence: CASSLGASRVRTDTQYF.

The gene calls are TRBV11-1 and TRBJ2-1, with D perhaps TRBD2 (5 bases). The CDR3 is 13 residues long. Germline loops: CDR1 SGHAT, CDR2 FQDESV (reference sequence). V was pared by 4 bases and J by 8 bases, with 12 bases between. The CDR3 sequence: CASSSSEGDEQFF. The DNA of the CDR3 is TGTGCCAGCAGCTCGAGCGAGGGTGATGAGCAGTTCTTC.

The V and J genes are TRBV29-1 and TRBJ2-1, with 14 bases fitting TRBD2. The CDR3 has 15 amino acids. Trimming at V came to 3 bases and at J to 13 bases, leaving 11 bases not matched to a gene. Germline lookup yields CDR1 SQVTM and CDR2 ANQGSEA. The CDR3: CSVEAGTSGSPFQFF. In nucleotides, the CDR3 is TGCAGCGTTGAGGCCGGGACTAGCGGGAGCCCCTTCCAGTTCTTC.